The text below deals with one TCR beta chain. A few counts support this clone. Its cognate antigen has yet to be identified. It has no much larger one-base neighbor in the sample; base qualities were not kept. The data belong to a study of T cell responses to AZD1222 COVID-19 vaccine (dated by TCRdb to the early 2020s). A note on the overall study: AZD1222 recipients with second doses at about 4 weeks or about 12 weeks were pooled, because spike-specific TCR depth and breadth did not differ between schedules. A total of more than 230 trial participants underwent TCR sequencing, of whom roughly 210 had received two doses of AZD1222 and 26 had received two doses of the MenACWY control vaccine. Enrollment into the trials was organized by age into subgroups of 18-55, 56-69 and 70-plus years, and those subgroups contained roughly 140, 27 and 60 TCR-sequenced participants, respectively.

The CDR3 regions of human TCRbeta chains were analyzed by immunosequencing. Regarding the original processing steps: TCRs in the repertoires were matched against a reference library of SARS-CoV-2-specific TCRs that had been generated with the MIRA antigen-specificity platform. Breadth was defined as the fraction of unique TCRs that were SARS-CoV-2-associated. Depth was defined as the fraction of total T cells that were SARS-CoV-2-associated. Each spike-specific TCR was assigned to its reactive spike region and to a CD4 or CD8 class using the MIRA data. Log10-transformed breadth and depth values were compared by one-way ANOVA with Sidak's multiple comparisons tests. TCRdb carries this immuneACCESS record with in-frame sequences only. Its versions omit some clonotypes, under half of them owing to an unresolved V gene in the studies checked, with the rest unexplained. The D gene and trimming were derived from the DNA, and the V and J assignments and clone size from that table. This sample lists 150,000 or so clones; roughly 92% were detected once. 0.64% of the sample rests with the top ten.

Reading the label with the study, this specimen's time point is: baseline before first vaccination. Vaccinee samples were obtained from the UK trials COV001 and COV002, which included a single-blind randomized controlled phase 2/3 trial of AZD1222 (ChAdOx1 nCoV-19) in healthy adults. Trial participant PBMC samples were collected at day 0 and day 28 after the second dose for TCRbeta chain sequencing. What the work shows at the level of the full study, not this receptor alone: Because no day 14 peak-response samples were available, the repertoires could be characterized only after the peak T cell response. Participants were mostly white British and included more females than males, and it was suggested by the authors that clonal diversity may have been underestimated. Vaccine-associated CD4 TCRs spanned the whole spike protein, with dominant responses in regions 160-218 and 743-854. In the small 56-69-year group, the increase in depth fell short of significance, most likely because of low power. Reportedly, close to half of the unique spike-specific TCRs recognized epitopes lying outside the regions that are mutated in the B.1.351 and B.1.1.7 variants. After two AZD1222 doses, both the breadth and the depth of spike-specific TCRs were significantly higher than at day 0 and than in MenACWY recipients. Conclusions about previously exposed vaccinees are limited because only 5 or 6 AZD1222 recipients were SARS-CoV-2 seropositive at baseline.

The germline V gene (reference sequence) provides CDR1 MNHEY and CDR2 SMNVEV. V loses 6 bases, J loses 5 bases, and the germline ends lie 19 bases apart. The CDR3 measures 15 amino acids from cysteine to phenylalanine. The entry retains the CDR3 DNA only, 45 bases that are in frame from base 1. The chain couples TRBV27 to TRBJ1-2; TRBD1 is perhaps the D gene, given 6 matching bases. Sequencing used peripheral blood, obtained on day 0 of AZD1222 vaccination. This receptor was taken from an adult in good health. CDR3 region: CASSPRSGAPYGYTF. The bases are TGTGCCAGCAGCCCCCGTTCGGGGGCCCCTTATGGCTACACCTTC.